This T cell receptor (beta chain) was sequenced in a study of shared clonotypes between healthy human individuals (dated by TCRdb to 2018 to 2020). Regarding the complete study: The cohort comprised two women and three men aged 18 to 49 years. Leukapheresis yielded between about 0.85 and 10 billion PBMCs per donor. For each donor, CD4 naive and CD4 memory were each run on three plates, CD8 naive on two plates, and CD8 memory on one plate. Libraries were prepared and TCR repertoires were sequenced by different laboratories using diverse techniques, in order to increase sequencing depth and limit assay-specific biases. To estimate repertoire size and how much clonotype sharing occurs between individuals, the study deeply sequenced the blood TCR repertoires of five healthy adults.

The investigation overall reported the following: Incomplete sequencing was indicated by rarefaction of sorted-subset datasets, despite the large sequencing depth. Higher generation probabilities were observed for clonotypes shared by all four sorted-subset donors than for non-shared clonotypes. Larger estimated clonotype richness was generally found for naive subsets than for memory subsets. When several donors were compared, the shared fraction of clonotypes was about 5.2% for naive CD4, roughly 3.4% for naive CD8, 2% to 2.5% for memory CD4, and roughly 0.43% for memory CD8. Based on pairwise subsampling, the degree of clonotype sharing among donors was expected to be affected by sequencing depth. The small number of donors limited the genetic and exposure-history diversity represented. Sampling was restricted to blood, and TCR repertoires in tissue are likely to differ from TCR repertoires in blood.

Reading the germline V gene gives CDR1 SGDLS and CDR2 YYNGEE. Spanning cysteine to phenylalanine, the CDR3 consists of 14 amino acids. Here the CDR3 DNA is all that survives: 42 bases in frame from base 1. V is reduced by 4 bases and J by 4 bases, leaving a spacing of 15 bases between them. CD8 naive samples consisted of CD45RO-negative cells that were positively selected for CCR7, yielding a CD45RA+CCR7+ population without TemRA cells. Donors were healthy HIV-negative adults with no recently reported acute infections or vaccinations. Every donor was a Caucasian adult living in Nashville, Tennessee, USA. After blood collection by leukapheresis, PBMCs were isolated using Ficoll-Histopaque density gradient centrifugation and then cryopreserved in the vapor phase of liquid nitrogen. Analytical flow cytometry was used to check the purity and quantity of each magnetically sorted T cell population. From each sorted fraction, genomic DNA was isolated and quantified by UV absorbance on a Nanodrop 2000c.

Using the deep immunoSEQ assay, TCR CDR3 regions were amplified from genomic DNA by multiplex PCR. For each cell subset, the extracted genomic DNA was distributed evenly across all wells of several immunoSEQ 96-well plates, and each plate served as one replicate. Each replicate PCR for sorted subsets received 150 to 250 ng genomic DNA, equal to about 30,000 T cell genomes. Purified libraries were quantified with a Qubit 3.0 fluorometer, sized on a Bioanalyzer 2100, and re-quantified with the KAPA Library Quantification kit. Every immunoSEQ 96-well plate was sequenced on a dedicated single-read 150-cycle Illumina NextSeq 550 flow cell. The authors processed their data as follows. The immunoSEQ output contained only junctional sequences without quality scores, so filtering could not match that applied to full-length reads. To assign V/J genes and CDR3, sequences were annotated using PyIR, a Python wrapper for IgBLAST v1.9, with IMGT germline references. Reads with weak V/J assignments (E-value above 1e-6), missing CDR3, stop codons, out-of-frame junctions, or ambiguous translated residues were removed. V3J clonotypes were defined as sequences sharing an identical inferred V gene, J gene, and CDR3 amino acid sequence. Percentage overlap between repertoires was computed as shared unique clonotypes divided by the size of the smaller repertoire. Richness of each repertoire was evaluated using RTK rarefaction, the Chao1 estimator, and Recon v2.1 estimates of unobserved clonotypes. Generation probabilities were computed with OLGA for all TCRbeta clonotypes obtained by the gDNA method from four donors. TCRdb provides this immuneACCESS table in a form limited to in-frame rearrangements. Some clones are lacking; in checked studies, under half of them reflect an unresolved V gene, and why the rest are absent is not known. V and J calls plus clone size are reproduced from that table; the DNA served to infer D and trimming. This sample is represented by some 2,000,000 clones; about 95% of them were singletons. Of the sample, 1.1% is held by the ten largest clones.

As regards this clone: Which antigen it targets is not known. It has no much larger one-base neighbor in the sample; base qualities were not kept.

The sequence came from a man between 18 and 35 years old in good health. The chain is assembled from TRBV9 and TRBJ2-7; tentative D gene TRBD2, with 6 bases matching. The sequencing input was naive CD8+ T cells sorted from blood. In light of the paper, this sample's cell subset or site label describes: CD45RA+CCR7+. The DNA sequence follows: TGTGCCAGCAGCCCCGGGGGAGTTGCATACGAGCAGTACTTC. Its translation is CASSPGGVAYEQYF. When the CDR3 is completed using the reference TRBV9 and TRBJ2-7 genes on either side, the full variable domain is DSGVTQTPKHLITATGQRVTLRCSPRSGDLSVYWYQQSLDQGLQFLIQYYNGEERAKGNILERFSAQQFPDLHSELNLSSLELGDSALYFCASSPGGVAYEQYFGPGTRLTVT.